This TCR beta chain is from a study of beta chain features in type 1 diabetes. The wider study: Regarding age, gender and cell yields, patients proved similar to healthy donors.

Via CD45RO/CCR7/CD25/CD127/CD95/CD27, cells of the CD4+ naive, central memory, regulatory and stem cell-like memory subsets were sorted. The V and J ends lost 1 base and 13 bases, in that order; junction bases with no gene match: 8. The CDR3 is 14 amino acids. Per germline, CDR1 SEHNR and CDR2 FQNEAQ (reference sequence). Notes on the study in general: TCRB CDR3s were moderately but significantly shorter in Type 1 diabetes patients in all four CD4+ subsets. For cells with high TCR expression, cDNA sequencing could yield over-representation. Reduced insertions and increased deletions marked VDJ junctions in type 1 diabetes patients.

The investigators reverse transcribed all of the isolated RNA, so they sequenced expressed TCRB transcripts. Assay: immunoSEQ multiplex PCR; the TCRdb copy retains only in-frame clones and omits some. The data hold 250,000 to 350,000 clones, with roughly 15% observed a single time. In its sample, this clone was seen a few times. The target antigen is unknown. Material for sequencing was naive CD4+ T cells from blood. The chain is built from TRBV7-9 and TRBJ2-2; 8 bases map to TRBD1. The sequence was collected from a man between 18 and 35 years old with type 1 diabetes. CDR3 nucleotide sequence: TGTGCCAGCAGCTTAGGATTGAGACAGGGGATGCTGTTTTTT. This sequence encodes CASSLGLRQGMLFF.